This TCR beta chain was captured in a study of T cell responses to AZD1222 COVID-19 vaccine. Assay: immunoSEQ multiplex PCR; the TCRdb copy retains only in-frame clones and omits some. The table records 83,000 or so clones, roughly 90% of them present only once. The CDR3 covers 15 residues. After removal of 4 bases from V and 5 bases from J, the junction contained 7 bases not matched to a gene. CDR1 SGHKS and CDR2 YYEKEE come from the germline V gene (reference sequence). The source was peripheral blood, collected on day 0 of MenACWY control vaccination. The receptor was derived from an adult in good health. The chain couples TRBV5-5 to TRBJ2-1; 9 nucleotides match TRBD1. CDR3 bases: TGTGCCAGCAGCCGGACAGGGGTTTCGGACAATGAGCAGTTCTTC. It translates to CASSRTGVSDNEQFF.